These T cell receptor beta chains were read from a single sample in a study of cytomegalovirus exposure and HLA in healthy donors. Here immunoSEQ multiplex PCR was the method, and the copy in TCRdb shows in-frame clones only, minus some. The sample records over 150,000 clones, around nine tenths being singletons. Input material: PBMCs. Receptor source: a young woman in good health and CMV-seropositive. The CDR3 runs from the conserved cysteine through the conserved F or W. Fields, in order: clone size, D gene, V gene, J gene, CDR3 protein, CDR3 DNA. The D gene is left open where the match is weak. Rows may omit the clone size; those that give it use once, few, many or a size class.

>NA|NA|TRBV6-1|TRBJ2-6
CASNIQNSGANVLTF
TGTGCCAGCAACATCCAGAACTCTGGGGCCAACGTCCTGACTTTC
>NA|NA|TRBV7-3|TRBJ2-5
CASSFGGGETQYF
TGTGCCAGCAGCTTCGGGGGTGGAGAGACCCAGTACTTC
>NA|NA|TRBV11-3|TRBJ2-1
CASSSFSGSYNEQFF
TGTGCCAGCAGCTCCTTTAGCGGTTCCTACAATGAGCAGTTCTTC
>NA|TRBD2|TRBV25-1|TRBJ2-1
CASSGLAGGDEQFF
TGTGCCAGCAGTGGGCTAGCGGGGGGGGATGAGCAGTTCTTC
>NA|NA|TRBV30|TRBJ1-4
CAWSVKPPMEKLFF
TGTGCCTGGAGTGTAAAGCCCCCAATGGAAAAACTGTTTTTT
>NA|NA|TRBV5-8|TRBJ2-7
CASSLERAYEQYF
TGTGCCAGCAGCTTAGAGAGAGCCTACGAGCAGTACTTC
>NA|NA|TRBV23-1|TRBJ1-2
CASSQSRENNYGYTF
TGCGCCAGCAGTCAATCGAGGGAGAATAACTATGGCTACACCTTC
>few|NA|TRBV19|TRBJ1-2
CASSIEYGTTKYGYTF
TGTGCCAGTAGTATAGAGTACGGGACAACCAAGTATGGCTACACCTTC
>once|NA|TRBV7-6|TRBJ2-7
CASSLASINEQYF
TGTGCCAGCAGCTTAGCGAGTATTAACGAGCAGTACTTC
>NA|TRBD1|TRBV4-1|TRBJ1-2
CASSLQKSRDRVNYGYTF
TGCGCCAGCAGCCTCCAAAAATCCAGGGACAGGGTTAACTATGGCTACACCTTC
>NA|NA|TRBV30|TRBJ1-2
CAWTAGGPYGYTF
TGTGCCTGGACCGCTGGAGGGCCCTATGGCTACACCTTC
>NA|NA|TRBV29-1|TRBJ1-2
CSVDPLTRRDYGYTF
TGCAGCGTTGACCCCCTAACCCGACGGGACTATGGCTACACCTTC
>few|NA|TRBV30|TRBJ1-2
CAWIGKGRAYGYTF
TGTGCCTGGATCGGGAAAGGAAGGGCCTATGGCTACACCTTC
>once|NA|TRBV27|TRBJ2-7
CASSFTDRLTYEQYF
TGTGCCAGCAGTTTTACCGACCGACTGACCTACGAGCAGTACTTC
>NA|NA|TRBV27|TRBJ2-2
CASSPLAGELFF
TGTGCCAGCAGTCCCCTAGCCGGGGAGCTGTTTTTT
>NA|NA|TRBV20-1|TRBJ2-1
CSAVRGDEQFF
TGCAGTGCTGTCAGGGGGGATGAGCAGTTCTTC
>NA|TRBD2|TRBV9|TRBJ2-3
CASSVASGRNTDTQYF
TGTGCCAGCAGCGTAGCGAGCGGGAGGAACACAGATACGCAGTATTTT
>NA|TRBD1|TRBV10-3|TRBJ2-7
CAISDDRVRFYEQYF
TGTGCCATCAGTGACGACAGGGTTCGATTCTACGAGCAGTACTTC
>NA|TRBD1|TRBV28|TRBJ2-7
CASSLLAGGTYEQYF
TGTGCCAGCAGTTTACTGGCAGGGGGAACCTACGAGCAGTACTTC
>NA|TRBD2|TRBV15|TRBJ2-7
CATSRGGLAGEAVREQYF
TGTGCCACCAGCAGAGGTGGACTAGCGGGAGAGGCTGTCCGCGAGCAGTACTTC
>NA|TRBD1|TRBV19|TRBJ2-6
CASSIVGRGLGGANVLTF
TGTGCCAGTAGTATAGTAGGCAGGGGGCTAGGTGGGGCCAACGTCCTGACTTTC
>NA|NA|TRBV5-1|TRBJ1-2
CASSLGGSGDYGYTF
TGCGCCAGCAGCTTGGGAGGTTCAGGGGACTATGGCTACACCTTC
>NA|NA|TRBV29-1|TRBJ2-1
CSGRDPNEQFF
TGCAGCGGCCGCGATCCTAATGAGCAGTTCTTC
>NA|NA|TRBV6-4|TRBJ2-3
CASSDSTEDPQYF
TGTGCCAGCAGTGACTCGACGGAGGATCCGCAGTATTTT
>NA|NA|TRBV19|TRBJ1-1
CASSQGSLNTEAFF
TGTGCCAGTAGTCAGGGGTCCCTGAACACTGAAGCTTTCTTT
>NA|NA|TRBV6-5|TRBJ1-2
CASSYSRQFDITF
TGTGCCAGCAGTTACTCCAGGCAGTTCGATATCACCTTC
>NA|NA|TRBV5-8|TRBJ2-7
CASSPDSYEQYF
TGTGCCAGCAGCCCGGACAGTTACGAGCAGTACTTC
>many|NA|TRBV6-1|TRBJ1-4
CASSSGTGDEKLFF
TGTGCCAGCAGCTCCGGGACGGGGGATGAAAAACTGTTTTTT
>NA|NA|TRBV27|TRBJ1-1
CASSFGPNTEAFF
TGTGCCAGCAGTTTTGGCCCGAACACTGAAGCTTTCTTT